The 30 T cell receptor beta chains in this list originate from one sample, sequenced in a study of CD8+CD57+ T cells in acquired aplastic anemia. The sequenced patients had an expansion of CD8+CD57+ cells seen by flow cytometry. Genomic DNA provided the template from which TCR beta VDJ and CDR3 profiles were obtained. TCRdb re-analysed the reads in MiXCR, keeping a single row per CDR3 protein. This table holds approximately 170,000 distinct CDR3 sequences, less than 50% found once. The source material was sorted CD4+, CD8+, or CD8+CD57+ T cells (not recorded which) from PBMCs. The origin of the receptors is a human donor with aplastic anemia.

In DNA, the CDR3 is TGCAGTGCCCCCGATAGCGAGAACTATGGCTACACCTTC. It is translated as CSAPDSENYGYTF. This chain joins TRBV20-1 and TRBJ1-2; D gene uncertain. V was pared by 6 bases and J by 2 bases, with 13 bases between. This CDR3 has 13 residues. CDR1 and CDR2 (germline): DFQATT, SNEGSKA (reference sequence).

In this sample, this clonotype turned up many times. The DNA of the CDR3 is TGTGCCACCAGCAGAGATCAAGCAGGCCCGGGGGGCACTGAAGCTTTCTTT. Translated: CATSRDQAGPGGTEAFF. This chain uses TRBV15 with TRBJ1-1; tentatively, D is TRBD1 (5 bases). The CDR3 length is 17 residues. V lost 0 bases to trimming and J lost 4 bases, with 18 bases between them. Germline V gene lookup returns CDR1 LNHNV and CDR2 YYDKDF (reference sequence).

CDR3: CAISGLAGVCTDTQYF. As DNA, the CDR3 is TGTGCCATCAGTGGGCTAGCGGGGGTCTGCACAGATACGCAGTATTTT. The J gene is TRBJ2-3, the V gene TRBV10-3; the match to TRBD2 covers 10 bases. The germline V gene encodes CDR1 ENHRY and CDR2 SYGVKD. The V and J ends lost 4 bases and 1 base, in that order; junction bases with no gene match: 5. The CDR3 totals 16 residues.

V and J are TRBV19 and TRBJ1-3; D call uncertain. The CDR3 extends over 16 amino acids. CDR1 and CDR2 from the germline V gene are LNHDA and SQIVND (reference sequence). V lost 3 bases and J lost 9, with 21 bases in between. CDR3 in amino acids: CASSISRGPGIGTIYF. The CDR3 DNA reads as TGTGCCAGTAGTATTAGTCGCGGGCCCGGGATTGGCACCATATATTTT.

The chain is built from TRBV20-1 and TRBJ1-1; D gene uncertain. Trimming removed 1 base from V and 0 bases from J, with 9 bases in between. The CDR3 consists of 14 residues. Per germline, CDR1 DFQATT and CDR2 SNEGSKA (reference sequence). As DNA, the CDR3 is TGCAGTGCTAGAGGCGACGGGTTGAACACTGAAGCTTTCTTT. This translates into CSARGDGLNTEAFF.

This clonotype was recorded at least ten times. The J gene is TRBJ1-2, the V gene TRBV10-3; TRBD1 is a possible D gene (5 bases). The germline V gene encodes CDR1 ENHRY and CDR2 SYGVKD. This CDR3 is built from 14 residues. The V gene lost 11 bases and the J gene lost 8 bases, with 24 bases spanning the gap. CDR3 region: CAVMDGDYFMGYTF. The DNA of the CDR3 is TGTGCCGTTATGGACGGGGACTACTTTATGGGCTACACCTTC.

The CDR3 is CASSPVQGGSTEAFF. In nucleotides, the CDR3 is TGTGCCAGTAGTCCGGTACAGGGGGGGAGCACTGAAGCTTTCTTT. J is TRBJ1-1 and V is TRBV19; 8 bases are shared with TRBD1. With 5 bases clipped from V and 4 bases from J, the junction kept 9 bases outside the gene matches. Germline V gives CDR1 LNHDA, CDR2 SQIVND (reference sequence). CDR3 length: 15 amino acids. The whole variable domain, filled in from reference TRBV19 and TRBJ1-1, reads DGGITQSPKYLFRKEGQNVTLSCEQNLNHDAMYWYRQDPGQGLRLIYYSQIVNDFQKGDIAEGYSVSREKKESFPLTVTSAQKNPTAFYLCASSPVQGGSTEAFFGQGTRLTVV.

This sequence joins TRBV9 and TRBJ2-7; possibly TRBD2 for D (5 bases). With 0 bases removed from V and 0 bases from J, the gap between germline ends came to 10 bases. Germline CDR1 reads SGDLS; CDR2 reads YYNGEE. The CDR3 spans 15 residues. The CDR3 spells CASSVGPGSSYEQYF. The DNA for the CDR3 is TGTGCCAGCAGCGTAGGTCCGGGGAGCTCCTACGAGCAGTACTTC.

This clonotype showed up just a few times. The chain uses TRBV29-1 and TRBJ1-2; no definite D call. Germline lookup yields CDR1 SQVTM and CDR2 ANQGSEA. The CDR3 covers 13 residues. V shed 4 bases and J shed 4 bases, with 13 bases lying between them. The CDR3 nucleotides are TGCAGCGTTGTATCCCAAGGATCCTATGGCTACACCTTC. Translated, it gives CSVVSQGSYGYTF.

In regard to this clonotype: A much larger clone differs by one base, so this may be a read error. The chain has TRBV7-6 and TRBJ1-1; maybe TRBD1 (5 bases). Trimming removed 5 bases from V and 5 bases from J, with 9 bases in between. The CDR3 contains 12 residues. Germline V lookup: CDR1 SGHVS, CDR2 FNYEAQ. The CDR3 here is CASSQGETEAFF. The CDR3 DNA is TGTGCCAGCAGCCAGGGAGAAACTGAAGCTTTCTTT.

This clonotype was observed many times. This chain uses TRBV20-1 with TRBJ2-1; D may be TRBD1 (6 bases). In germline, CDR1 is DFQATT, CDR2 SNEGSKA (reference sequence). The V end was cut by 6 bases, the J end by 7 bases, with 22 bases between. CDR3 length: 15 residues. CDR3 DNA sequence: TGCAGTGCGCCTAGGGCACGGGACATATCAAATGAGCAGTTCTTC. Its translation is CSAPRARDISNEQFF.

This clonotype showed up many times. The chain recombines TRBV20-1 with TRBJ2-3, with D unclear. Germline V CDR1 and CDR2: DFQATT, SNEGSKA (reference sequence). V gave up 3 bases and J gave up 0 bases, with 10 bases separating them. The CDR3 loop spans 14 amino acids. The CDR3 region has the DNA TGCAGTGCTAGGGACCAGCAAAGCACAGATACGCAGTATTTT. It specifies CSARDQQSTDTQYF.

This clonotype has a count of ten or more. The V gene is TRBV4-2, the J gene TRBJ1-4, with TRBD1 matching over 8 bases. Per germline, CDR1 LGHNA and CDR2 YNFKEQ. V was pared by 5 bases and J by 8 bases, with 10 bases of the junction left unmatched. CDR3 length: 15 residues. The CDR3 DNA sequence: TGTGCCAGCAGCAAAGGACAGGGCAAGGACGAAAAACTGTTTTTT. This sequence encodes CASSKGQGKDEKLFF.

As DNA, the CDR3 is TGTGCCAGCAGTTTAAAAGTGTCCCTCGGCGAGCAGTACTTC. It codes for CASSLKVSLGEQYF. This chain connects TRBV27 to TRBJ2-7; D gene ambiguous. Germline-derived CDR1 and CDR2 are MNHEY and SMNVEV (reference sequence). Trimming pared 2 bases from V and 6 bases from J, leaving 14 bases between. The CDR3 contains 14 residues.

The chain links TRBV25-1 to TRBJ2-1, with unresolved D. Germline CDR1 and CDR2: MGHDK and SYGVNS. V was shortened by 4 bases and J by 0 bases, with 7 bases between the two germline ends. The CDR3 has 14 residues. CDR3 sequence (DNA): TGTGCCAGCAGTGCCCGGAGCTCCTACAATGAGCAGTTCTTC. It codes for CASSARSSYNEQFF.

The chain couples TRBV2 to TRBJ2-5; D assignment may be TRBD1 or TRBD2 (5 bases each). The CDR3 contains 13 residues. Germline lookup yields CDR1 SNHLY and CDR2 FYNNEI. The V and J ends lost 7 bases and 2 bases respectively, with 11 bases between them. The CDR3, as DNA: TGTGCCAGCAAAAGGGACGGACAAGAGACCCAGTACTTC. It specifies CASKRDGQETQYF.

The chain uses TRBV11-2 and TRBJ2-1; 10 nucleotides match TRBD2. Germline loops: CDR1 SGHAT, CDR2 FQNNGV. The CDR3 contains 17 residues. Germline trimming cut 4 bases from V and 6 bases from J; bases unmatched to any gene: 12. CDR3 DNA: TGTGCCAGCAGCTCCACCCCCCCTAGCGGGAGTCCCAATGAGCAGTTCTTC. Translation gives CASSSTPPSGSPNEQFF.

The rearrangement joins TRBV20-1 to TRBJ2-7; D unclear. The ends were cut back, 7 bases at V and 4 bases at J, with 20 bases in the middle. This CDR3 spans 14 amino acids. The V gene's germline CDR1 is DFQATT and CDR2 SNEGSKA (reference sequence). The CDR3 reads CSVPHPSFYYEQYF. CDR3 DNA: TGCAGTGTCCCACACCCCTCCTTCTATTACGAGCAGTACTTC.

This clonotype was observed a single time. The chain links TRBV7-9 to TRBJ2-5; 10 nucleotides match TRBD2. J gave up 5 bases and V 5 bases, and 8 bases lay outside the gene matches. Germline V CDR1 and CDR2: SEHNR, FQNEAQ (reference sequence). CDR3 length equals 15 residues. The CDR3 nucleotides are TGTGCCAGCAGCGTTTCTAGCGGGAGTGGGGAGACCCAGTACTTC. Translation gives CASSVSSGSGETQYF.

This clonotype has a count of ten or more. V usage is TRBV7-9 and J usage is TRBJ2-5; perhaps TRBD2 as D (6 bases). This CDR3 region has 16 residues. Germline CDR1 and CDR2: SEHNR and FQNEAQ (reference sequence). V was pared by 1 base and J by 5 bases, with 17 bases between. The chain's CDR3 is CASSLDSGGSLETQYF. In DNA form, the CDR3 reads TGTGCCAGCAGCTTAGATAGCGGCGGGTCCCTTGAGACCCAGTACTTC. The complete variable domain, with remaining parts taken from reference TRBV7-9 and TRBJ2-5, reads DTGVSQNPRHKITKRGQNVTFRCDPISEHNRLYWYRQTLGQGPEFLTYFQNEAQLEKSRLLSDRFSAERPKGSFSTLEIQRTEQGDSAMYLCASSLDSGGSLETQYFGPGTRLLVL.

This clonotype was detected ten times or more. This chain uses TRBV10-3 with TRBJ2-3; D is unresolved. V lost 5 bases and J 6 bases, leaving 18 bases between the germline ends. Germline V gene data show CDR1 as ENHRY and CDR2 as SYGVKD. The CDR3 contains 15 residues. CDR3 in amino acids: CAISSGPRRSDTQYF. In nucleotides, the CDR3 is TGTGCCATCAGTTCAGGCCCGAGGCGTTCGGATACGCAGTATTTT.

The rearrangement uses TRBV19 and TRBJ1-5; unclear D gene. V lost 4 bases, J lost 8 bases, and 18 bases lay in between. The CDR3 contains 15 residues. Germline CDR1 is LNHDA and CDR2 is SQIVND (reference sequence). The CDR3 DNA reads TGTGCCAGTAGTAGGATCGACGGCTACTGGAAGCCCCAGCATTTT. Amino acids: CASSRIDGYWKPQHF.

Concerning this clonotype itself: No conserved phenylalanine or tryptophan is present at the end of the CDR3, so a read error is the likely explanation. V is TRBV10-3 and J is TRBJ1-3, with a weak D call TRBD1 (5 bases). The CDR3 spans 17 residues. V was clipped by 3 bases and J by 5 bases, with 20 bases between them. CDR1 is ENHRY and CDR2 is SYGVKD in the germline V gene. The CDR3 loop is CAISDESSGRPRNTIYL. In DNA form, the CDR3 reads TGTGCCATCAGTGATGAGTCATCGGGGCGGCCTCGAAACACCATATATCTT.

The table lists this clonotype with a few counts. The gene calls are TRBV4-3 and TRBJ1-3; D is undetermined. There are 15 residues in the CDR3. Trimming cost V 0 bases and J 2 bases, with 8 bases left between them. Germline V gene sequence: CDR1 LGHNA, CDR2 YSLEER. The CDR3 DNA is TGCGCCAGCAGCCAAGATACGGCGGCTGGAAACACCATATATTTT. Translated: CASSQDTAAGNTIYF.

The chain links TRBV15 to TRBJ2-2, with 11 bases matching TRBD1. The length of the CDR3 is 17 residues. V lost 6 bases, J lost 2 bases, and 8 bases stayed unmatched. Germline V gene data show CDR1 as LNHNV and CDR2 as YYDKDF (reference sequence). The CDR3 here is CATSRWDRGYNTGELFF. The DNA for the CDR3 is TGTGCCACCAGTCGGTGGGACAGGGGGTATAACACCGGGGAGCTGTTTTTT. The entire variable domain, with the rest obtained from reference TRBV15 and TRBJ2-2, is as follows: DAMVIQNPRYQVTQFGKPVTLSCSQTLNHNVMYWYQQKSSQAPKLLFHYYDKDFNNEADTPDNFQSRRPNTSFCFLDIRSPGLGDTAMYLCATSRWDRGYNTGELFFGEGSRLTVL.

This rearrangement joins TRBV19 to TRBJ2-1; the D gene could be TRBD1 or TRBD2 (5 bases each). The germline V and J ends were trimmed by 0 bases and 5 bases, with 11 bases remaining between them. CDR3 size: 15 residues. Germline loops: CDR1 LNHDA, CDR2 SQIVND (reference sequence). CDR3 nucleotide sequence: TGTGCCAGTAGTATAGACCGGGACCGAAACAATGAGCAGTTCTTC. Translated, it gives CASSIDRDRNNEQFF.

This clonotype was detected only once. This may be a read error, as it is one base from a much larger clone. The J gene is TRBJ2-7, the V gene TRBV3-1; TRBD1 matches at 9 bases. V shed 4 bases, J shed 10 bases, and the junction held 8 bases outside the gene matches. Per the germline V gene, CDR1 is LGHDT and CDR2 is YNNKEL (reference sequence). There are 13 residues in the CDR3. CDR3 sequence: CASSPVQGAAQYF. The CDR3 region has the DNA TGTGCCAGCAGCCCCGTACAGGGGGCGGCCCAGTACTTC.

V is TRBV10-3 and J is TRBJ2-3, with D tentatively TRBD1 or TRBD2 (6 bases each). This CDR3 contains 12 residues. Germline assignment: CDR1 ENHRY and CDR2 SYGVKD. V lost 7 bases and J 5 bases, leaving 10 bases between the germline ends. In DNA form, the CDR3 reads TGTGCCATCAATGGAGGGGGAGATACGCAGTATTTT. Translating it yields CAINGGGDTQYF.

Only a few counts were recorded for this clonotype. The chain couples TRBV30 to TRBJ1-1, with a weak D call TRBD1 (5 bases). V shed 0 bases and J shed 0 bases, with 8 bases lying between them. The CDR3 is made up of 14 amino acids. The germline V gene has CDR1 GTSNPN and CDR2 SVGIG (reference sequence). CDR3 DNA: TGTGCCTGGAGTGTAGTAGGGGTGAACACTGAAGCTTTCTTT. It encodes CAWSVVGVNTEAFF. The complete variable domain, with remaining parts taken from reference TRBV30 and TRBJ1-1, reads SQTIHQWPATLVQPVGSPLSLECTVEGTSNPNLYWYRQAAGRGLQLLFYSVGIGQISSEVPQNLSASRPQDRQFILSSKKLLLSDSGFYLCAWSVVGVNTEAFFGQGTRLTVV.

This clonotype was observed at least ten times. The J gene is TRBJ1-6, the V gene TRBV2, with 8 positions matching TRBD1. This CDR3 is built from 16 residues. The ends lost 6 bases at V and 4 bases at J; junction bases unmatched: 8. Per the germline V gene, CDR1 is SNHLY and CDR2 is FYNNEI. The CDR3 sequence is CASRAGQAPYNSPLHF. The CDR3 DNA is TGTGCCAGCAGGGCGGGACAGGCGCCTTATAATTCACCCCTCCACTTT.